A single sample gave rise to the 24 T cell receptor beta chains below, sequenced in a study of blood T cell repertoires in COVID-19. Generated by immunoSEQ multiplex PCR, the TCRdb table keeps only in-frame clones and is missing some. The repertoire holds approximately 140,000 clones, with about 83% as singletons. The sequencing input was peripheral blood. Every receptor here comes from a man in his forties with active or convalescent COVID-19.

V usage is TRBV18 and J usage is TRBJ1-2; TRBD1 might be the D (6 bases). Germline V gene sequence: CDR1 KGHSH, CDR2 LQKENI. The CDR3 has 15 residues. Trimming removed 3 bases at V and 4 bases at J, with 15 bases between. The CDR3 spells CASSPTDSPAYGYTF. As DNA, the CDR3 is TGTGCCAGCTCACCGACGGACAGCCCCGCCTATGGCTACACCTTC.

The V and J genes are TRBV10-1 and TRBJ2-5, with D possibly matching TRBD1 (5 bases). Trimming removed 4 bases at V and 3 bases at J, with 9 bases between. The CDR3 has 13 residues. Germline CDR1 WNHNN, CDR2 SYGVQD (reference sequence). The CDR3 DNA is TGCGCCAGCAGTGGCTCAGGGAAAGAGACCCAGTACTTC. Protein sequence: CASSGSGKETQYF.

The CDR3 reads CASSSPYIPGEETQYF. DNA of the CDR3: TGTGCCAGCAGTAGCCCATATATCCCAGGGGAAGAGACCCAGTACTTC. The gene calls are TRBV27 and TRBJ2-5; TRBD1 might be the D (6 bases). The CDR3 length is 16 residues. The germline CDR1 and CDR2 sequences are MNHEY and SMNVEV (reference sequence). Trimming took 5 bases from V and 3 from J, leaving 19 bases between them.

This clone was detected only a few times. This rearrangement joins TRBV30 to TRBJ1-3; a possible D gene is TRBD1 (6 bases). Germline V gene lookup returns CDR1 GTSNPN and CDR2 SVGIG (reference sequence). This CDR3 is built from 15 residues. V was pared by 2 bases and J by 0 bases, with 11 bases between. The CDR3 coding sequence is TGTGCCTGGAGTATTGGGGGACACTCTGGAAACACCATATATTTT. This translates into CAWSIGGHSGNTIYF.

The V call is TRBV3-1 (or the pseudogene TRBV3-2), the J call TRBJ1-5; D gene unclear. The CDR3 runs 15 residues. Trimming took 0 bases from V and 4 from J, leaving 10 bases between them. CDR1 and CDR2 (germline): LGHDT, YNNKEL (reference sequence). As DNA, the CDR3 is TGTGCCAGCAGCCAAGATAACCGGGGTAATCAGCCCCAGCATTTT. It translates to CASSQDNRGNQPQHF.

This chain links TRBV6-6 with TRBJ1-4; D may be TRBD1 (5 bases). Trimming removed 6 bases from V and 5 bases from J, with 10 bases in between. Per the germline V gene, CDR1 is MNHNY and CDR2 is SVGAGI (reference sequence). This CDR3 contains 13 residues. The CDR3 coding sequence is TGTGCCAGCAGGGGGCGAGTAAATGAAAAACTGTTTTTT. It encodes CASRGRVNEKLFF.

The chain couples TRBV11-3 to TRBJ2-7; D gene uncertain. The CDR3 is made up of 14 amino acids. Germline V gene data show CDR1 as SGHNT and CDR2 as YENEEA. The V end was cut by 1 base, the J end by 2 bases, with 9 bases between. The CDR3 sequence is CASSLGGTTYEQYF. CDR3 DNA sequence: TGTGCCAGCAGCTTAGGCGGCACTACCTACGAGCAGTACTTC.

The CDR3 DNA follows: TGTGCCTCGGAAAAGGGGACAGTCCAAGAGACCCAGTACTTC. This translates into CASEKGTVQETQYF. The rearrangement links TRBV19 to TRBJ2-5; TRBD1 matches at 7 bases. The CDR3 covers 14 residues. With V trimmed by 11 bases and J by 1 base, 10 bases remained unmatched. The V gene's germline CDR1 is LNHDA and CDR2 SQIVND (reference sequence).

V usage is TRBV15 and J usage is TRBJ2-7; D remains ambiguous. This CDR3 comprises 15 residues. V lost 0 bases and J lost 0, with 9 bases in between. Germline values: CDR1 LNHNV, CDR2 YYDKDF (reference sequence). CDR3 region: CATSRDSTGSYEQYF. In nucleotides, the CDR3 is TGTGCCACCAGCAGAGATAGCACGGGCTCCTACGAGCAGTACTTC.

This sequence joins TRBV25-1 and TRBJ1-1; D gene ambiguous. Trimming stripped 8 bases from V and 0 bases from J, with 4 bases between. CDR3 length: 11 amino acids. Germline CDR1 is MGHDK and CDR2 is SYGVNS. The CDR3 nucleotides are TGTGCCAGCTATTTGAACACTGAAGCTTTCTTT. Amino acid sequence: CASYLNTEAFF.

The chain is built from TRBV6-1 and TRBJ1-5, with 10 nucleotides matching TRBD1. V was clipped by 1 base and J by 0 bases; unmatched bases: 3. CDR3 size: 17 residues. Looked up from germline, CDR1 is MNHNS and CDR2 is SASEGT. In DNA, the CDR3 is TGTGCCAGCAGTGAAGGGGACAGGGGTTTTAGCAATCAGCCCCAGCATTTT. Protein product: CASSEGDRGFSNQPQHF.

The chain is built from TRBV7-9 and TRBJ2-1, with no clear D. Looked up from germline, CDR1 is SEHNR and CDR2 is FQNEAQ (reference sequence). The CDR3 runs 13 residues. Trimming stripped 2 bases from V and 10 bases from J, with 12 bases between. CDR3 sequence reads: CASSLTAPAEQFF. The CDR3 coding sequence is TGTGCCAGCAGCTTAACGGCCCCAGCGGAGCAGTTCTTC. Filled out from reference TRBV7-9 and TRBJ2-1, the complete variable domain reads DTGVSQNPRHKITKRGQNVTFRCDPISEHNRLYWYRQTLGQGPEFLTYFQNEAQLEKSRLLSDRFSAERPKGSFSTLEIQRTEQGDSAMYLCASSLTAPAEQFFGPGTRLTVL.

The chain couples TRBV19 to TRBJ1-5; D ambiguous. This CDR3 region has 14 residues. Trimming removed 6 bases at V and 0 bases at J, with 9 bases between. Germline CDR1 LNHDA, CDR2 SQIVND (reference sequence). CDR3 DNA: TGTGCCAGTAGGTTTAGAGATAGCAATCAGCCCCAGCATTTT. It is translated as CASRFRDSNQPQHF.

The chain joins TRBV30 to TRBJ2-3; D is perhaps TRBD2 (5 bases). V was trimmed by 1 base and J by 2 bases, leaving 10 bases between them. This CDR3 has 14 residues. The germline V gene encodes CDR1 GTSNPN and CDR2 SVGIG (reference sequence). The CDR3 sequence: CAWSAQEATDTQYF. The CDR3 DNA follows: TGTGCCTGGAGTGCCCAGGAGGCCACAGATACGCAGTATTTT.

The gene calls are TRBV14 and TRBJ1-2; TRBD1 aligns across 7 bases. Germline lookup yields CDR1 SGHDN and CDR2 FVKESK. With 2 bases clipped from V and 4 bases from J, the junction kept 4 bases outside the gene matches. This CDR3 is built from 14 residues. As DNA, the CDR3 is TGTGCCAGCAGCCAAATAGGGGGCCTCTATGGCTACACCTTC. It is translated as CASSQIGGLYGYTF. Filled out from reference TRBV14 and TRBJ1-2, the complete variable domain reads EAGVTQFPSHSVIEKGQTVTLRCDPISGHDNLYWYRRVMGKEIKFLLHFVKESKQDESGMPNNRFLAERTGGTYSTLKVQPAELEDSGVYFCASSQIGGLYGYTFGSGTRLTVV.

This rearrangement joins TRBV27 to TRBJ1-1; possibly TRBD1 for D (6 bases). Between the trimmed V and J ends, which lost 11 bases and 0 bases, there was a span of 13 bases. Germline V CDR1 and CDR2: MNHEY, SMNVEV (reference sequence). The CDR3 covers 13 residues. The chain's CDR3 is CAWRGGMNTEAFF. CDR3 DNA: TGTGCCTGGAGGGGGGGCATGAACACTGAAGCTTTCTTT.

DNA for the CDR3: TGTGCCAGCAGCAAAGCAGGCTTGAGAGACACCTATGGCTACACCTTC. Amino acid sequence: CASSKAGLRDTYGYTF. This chain uses TRBV21-1 with TRBJ1-2; TRBD1, the table's D call, was not compared with the DNA. TRBV21-1 has pseudogene status. This CDR3 is 16 amino acids long.

The chain has TRBV3-1 (or the pseudogene TRBV3-2) and TRBJ2-7; TRBD1 matches 7 bases. Germline V gene lookup returns CDR1 LGHDT and CDR2 YNNKEL (reference sequence). Trimming removed 1 base from V and 3 bases from J; junction bases left unmatched: 6. The CDR3 is 15 amino acids. In nucleotides, the CDR3 is TGTGCCAGCAGCCAAGGTTTGACAGGGAGCTACGAGCAGTACTTC. Translation gives CASSQGLTGSYEQYF.

The chain joins TRBV5-1 to TRBJ2-5; 8 positions match TRBD2. Germline V CDR1 and CDR2: SGHRS, YFSETQ. CDR3 size: 16 residues. The junction had 9 bases not matched to a gene; V was cut back by 0 bases and J by 5 bases. The CDR3 region has the DNA TGCGCCAGCAGCTTGGGGACTAGCTCGGGGGCGGAGACCCAGTACTTC. Translating it yields CASSLGTSSGAETQYF.

The chain uses TRBV19 and TRBJ2-3; 9 nucleotides line up with TRBD2. Trimming removed 5 bases from V and 3 bases from J; junction bases left unmatched: 12. From germline, CDR1 is LNHDA and CDR2 SQIVND (reference sequence). The CDR3 consists of 17 residues. The CDR3 reads CASSYSARGGSTDTQYF. The CDR3, as DNA: TGTGCCAGTAGTTATTCTGCGCGGGGGGGCAGTACAGATACGCAGTATTTT.

This chain joins TRBV6-2 or TRBV6-3 and TRBJ1-2; unclear D gene. The germline V gene encodes CDR1 MNHEY and CDR2 SVGEGT. This CDR3 is built from 13 residues. V gave up 4 bases and J gave up 5 bases, with 11 bases separating them. The CDR3 DNA reads as TGTGCCAGCAGTTGGGAGGGATCTTATGGCTACACCTTC. It is translated as CASSWEGSYGYTF.

The rearrangement links TRBV7-2 to TRBJ2-5; a possible D gene is TRBD2 (6 bases). Germline assignment: CDR1 SGHTA and CDR2 FQGNSA. The CDR3 contains 13 residues. V was pared by 5 bases and J by 5 bases, with 12 bases between. DNA for the CDR3: TGTGCCAGCAGCCGGACTACTGCTGAGACCCAGTACTTC. It yields the protein CASSRTTAETQYF.

The rearrangement uses TRBV19 and TRBJ2-1, with 7 positions matching TRBD2. The V segment lost 5 bases and the J segment 0 bases; nucleotides outside the gene matches: 7. Per the germline V gene, CDR1 is LNHDA and CDR2 is SQIVND (reference sequence). The CDR3 sequence is 16 residues long. CDR3 sequence (DNA): TGTGCCAGTAGTCGCCTAGCGGAGAGCTCCTACAATGAGCAGTTCTTC. This translates into CASSRLAESSYNEQFF. The full variable domain, its missing parts supplied by reference TRBV19 and TRBJ2-1, is DGGITQSPKYLFRKEGQNVTLSCEQNLNHDAMYWYRQDPGQGLRLIYYSQIVNDFQKGDIAEGYSVSREKKESFPLTVTSAQKNPTAFYLCASSRLAESSYNEQFFGPGTRLTVL.

The rearrangement joins TRBV19 to TRBJ1-6; 10 bases align to TRBD1. Germline loops: CDR1 LNHDA, CDR2 SQIVND (reference sequence). The CDR3 covers 19 residues. V shed 5 bases, J shed 4 bases, and the junction held 14 bases outside the gene matches. CDR3 residues: CASSLPISGTGAYNSPLHF. DNA for the CDR3: TGTGCCAGTAGTTTACCAATCTCCGGGACAGGGGCATATAATTCACCCCTCCACTTT.